A selection of T cell receptor beta chains follows, all from one sample in a study of blood T cell repertoires in COVID-19. Profiled with immunoSEQ multiplex PCR; TCRdb holds only in-frame clones, not every one. This sample carries under 150,000 clones, roughly 85% of them seen once, and the ten largest clones take roughly 3.6%. The sequenced sample consisted of peripheral blood. Receptors originate from a man aged 60 to 75 with acute or convalescent COVID-19. Both conserved end residues are part of each CDR3. D genes are given only for firm matches. Size tells how often a clone was seen (once, few, many) or the class of an expanded clone, and some rows leave it out.

v_gene,abundance,d_gene,j_gene,CDR3nt,CDR3aa
TRBV29-1,once,TRBD1,TRBJ1-2,TGCAGCGTTGAGAGGCAGGGGGCTTCCTATGGCTACACCTTC,CSVERQGASYGYTF
TRBV6-5,-,-,TRBJ1-6,TGTGCCAGCAGTTTGGGCTTTACAGGGTCACCCCTCCACTTT,CASSLGFTGSPLHF
TRBV4-3,-,TRBD1,TRBJ2-3,TGCGCCAGCAGCCCGGGGGACAGGGGAGCAGATACGCAGTATTTT,CASSPGDRGADTQYF
TRBV5-5,-,-,TRBJ1-2,TGTGCCAGCAGCTTGGATACGAGCGGGGGCCTGGAGAAGGGCTACACCTTC,CASSLDTSGGLEKGYTF
TRBV3-1/TRBV3-2,-,-,TRBJ2-2,TGTGCCAGCAGCCTCGAGTCCGGGGAGCTGTTTTTT,CASSLESGELFF
TRBV6-5,-,-,TRBJ2-6,TGTGCCAGCAGTTATTTTCAGGGCTCCGGGGCCAACGTCCTGACTTTC,CASSYFQGSGANVLTF
TRBV3-1/TRBV3-2,-,TRBD1,TRBJ1-4,TGTGCCAGCAGCCACACAAACAGGGGAAGGGGTGAAAAACTGTTTTTT,CASSHTNRGRGEKLFF
TRBV27,few,TRBD1,TRBJ1-2,TGTGCCAGCAAGTCCTCGGGACAGGGGGCTGGGGGCTACACCTTC,CASKSSGQGAGGYTF
TRBV20-1,-,-,TRBJ1-4,TGCAGTGCTAGAGCGGTTGAAAAACTGTTTTTT,CSARAVEKLFF
TRBV6-6,-,TRBD1,TRBJ1-2,TGTGCCAGCAGTCACAGGACAGGGAATAACTATGGCTACACCTTC,CASSHRTGNNYGYTF
TRBV11-2,-,-,TRBJ2-7,TGTGCCAGCAGCTTATATGGCCTCCCGGGGGTCGAGCAGTACTTC,CASSLYGLPGVEQYF
TRBV12-3/TRBV12-4,-,-,TRBJ2-7,TGTGCCAGCAGTCTTCGACAGCCCTACGAGCAGTACTTC,CASSLRQPYEQYF
TRBV9,-,TRBD2,TRBJ2-7,TGTGCCAGCAGCGTAGTCGGGGGGTCCTACGAGCAGTACTTC,CASSVVGGSYEQYF
TRBV6-5,-,-,TRBJ2-5,TGTGCCAGCAGTCTCCAGGGCTCTTACCAAGAGACCCAGTACTTC,CASSLQGSYQETQYF
TRBV2,-,-,TRBJ1-1,TGTGCCAGCAGCCCTCCGCGGACTGAAGCTTTCTTT,CASSPPRTEAFF
TRBV27,-,-,TRBJ1-1,TGTGCCAGCAGGCCCCGTGAACGGGGGTTTTGGACTGAAGCTTTCTTT,CASRPRERGFWTEAFF
TRBV5-4,few,-,TRBJ1-1,TGTGCCAGCAGCTTGGATCGGGGGTGGAACACTGAAGCTTTCTTT,CASSLDRGWNTEAFF
TRBV3-1/TRBV3-2,-,-,TRBJ1-4,TGTGCCAGCAGCCAATTGGGGAGGGAAAAACTGTTTTTT,CASSQLGREKLFF
TRBV18,-,TRBD2,TRBJ2-1,TGTGCCAGCTCCCCTAGCGGAGAGGGCAATGAGCAGTTCTTC,CASSPSGEGNEQFF
TRBV19,-,-,TRBJ1-4,TGTGCCAGTCGGTCCGACAGATCAACTAATGAAAAACTGTTTTTT,CASRSDRSTNEKLFF
TRBV5-1,-,-,TRBJ1-5,TGCGCCAGCAGCTTGGGGACAGCCAATCAGCCCCAGCATTTT,CASSLGTANQPQHF
TRBV9,-,-,TRBJ1-5,TGTGCCAGCAGCGTCGGGACACTTACCAATCAGCCCCAGCATTTT,CASSVGTLTNQPQHF
TRBV12-3/TRBV12-4,-,-,TRBJ1-2,TGTGCCAGCAGTTTCGGAGGGGGCTACACCTTC,CASSFGGGYTF
TRBV2,-,TRBD1,TRBJ1-1,TGTGCCAACAGCGTCCCGGGACAGAGTGAAGCTTTCTTT,CANSVPGQSEAFF
TRBV5-1,few,TRBD2,TRBJ2-3,TGCGCCAGCAGCTTGGATGTCTCTTTGCGGGAGTCGGATACGCAGTATTTT,CASSLDVSLRESDTQYF
TRBV14,-,-,TRBJ2-7,TGTGCCAGCAGCCAAGGACGGTTTAGGGGCGAGCAGTACTTC,CASSQGRFRGEQYF
TRBV4-3,-,-,TRBJ1-2,TGCGCCAGCAGCCAAAATACAGTTCCCAATTCTGGCTACACCTTC,CASSQNTVPNSGYTF
TRBV7-8,-,TRBD1,TRBJ1-2,TGTGCCAGCAGCCCCCCAGGGGGGCGCGCCCCGTATGGCTACACCTTC,CASSPPGGRAPYGYTF
TRBV5-5,-,-,TRBJ2-1,TGTGCCAGCAGCCTCCGGGGGTGGGAGTTCTTC,CASSLRGWEFF
TRBV28,-,-,TRBJ2-1,TGTGCCAGCAGTTTAAGCGGGAATGAGCAGTTCTTC,CASSLSGNEQFF
TRBV28,-,-,TRBJ2-2,TGTGCCAGCAGGACCCTCTTCGGGACAAAGAACACCGGGGAGCTGTTTTTT,CASRTLFGTKNTGELFF
TRBV7-9,-,-,TRBJ2-7,TGTGCCAGCAGCTTAGCCGGTCCTGTCGAGCAGTACTTC,CASSLAGPVEQYF
TRBV15,few,TRBD1,TRBJ2-5,TGTGCCACCAGCAGAATCCGACAGGGGCAAGAGACCCAGTACTTC,CATSRIRQGQETQYF
TRBV5-4,-,-,TRBJ1-1,TGTGCCAGCAGATTCGAAGGGACTTCTAACACTGAAGCTTTCTTT,CASRFEGTSNTEAFF
TRBV19,-,TRBD1,TRBJ1-2,TGTGCCAGTAGTCAACGTTTGACAGGGGGCAAAAGCTATGGCTACACCTTC,CASSQRLTGGKSYGYTF
TRBV25-1,-,TRBD2,TRBJ2-3,TGTGCCAGCAGCGCAAGCGGGAACACAGATACGCAGTATTTT,CASSASGNTDTQYF
TRBV11-2,-,TRBD2,TRBJ2-2,TGTGCCAGCAGCTTTACGGGACTAGCGGGAAGTGGGGAGCTGTTTTTT,CASSFTGLAGSGELFF
TRBV5-1,-,TRBD2,TRBJ2-7,TGCGCCAGCAGCCTAGCGGGAGTCTCCTACGAGCAGTACTTC,CASSLAGVSYEQYF
TRBV7-2,-,TRBD2,TRBJ2-1,TGTGCCAGCAGTTCACCGGGACTAGCTTTTCGGGAGCAGTTCTTC,CASSSPGLAFREQFF
TRBV28,-,TRBD1,TRBJ2-2,TGTGCCAGCAGTACCGGGACAGGGAGGTTAGCCGGGGAGCTGTTTTTT,CASSTGTGRLAGELFF
TRBV5-1,few,-,TRBJ1-5,TGCGCCAGCAGCTTGGGGGCCGATTATAGCAATCAGCCCCAGCATTTT,CASSLGADYSNQPQHF
TRBV4-3,-,TRBD1,TRBJ2-2,TGCGCCAGCAGCCAAGATGACAGGGTTGGCACCGGGGAGCTGTTTTTT,CASSQDDRVGTGELFF
TRBV29-1,-,TRBD2,TRBJ2-1,TGCAGCGTTGAGGGACTAGGCAATGAGCAGTTCTTC,CSVEGLGNEQFF
TRBV30,-,TRBD1,TRBJ1-2,TGTGCCTGGAGTACAGGGACAGGCTATGGCTACACCTTC,CAWSTGTGYGYTF
TRBV4-3,-,-,TRBJ2-1,TGCGCCAGCAGCCAAGACCCAGGGTCGTTTAATGAGCAGTTCTTC,CASSQDPGSFNEQFF
TRBV27,-,TRBD1,TRBJ1-4,TGTGCCAGCAGTCGGACAGGAGGTTGGGAAAAACTGTTTTTT,CASSRTGGWEKLFF
TRBV30,-,-,TRBJ1-3,TGTGCCTGGAGTGTAGGTCGACCTAGCTCTGGAAACACCATATATTTT,CAWSVGRPSSGNTIYF